This record covers a single TCR beta chain. This specimen comes from a study of blood T cell repertoires in COVID-19. The V end lost 5 bases, the J end lost 0 bases, and 10 bases lay between the germline ends. CDR3 length: 15 amino acids. Germline assignment: CDR1 LNHDA and CDR2 SQIVND (reference sequence). The assay was immunoSEQ multiplex PCR, and TCRdb's table has in-frame clones only and misses some. The data contain roughly 200,000 clones, 80% to 90% of them singletons. The chain recombines TRBV19 with TRBJ1-4; D call uncertain. The sequenced material came from PBMCs or T cells enriched from blood (not recorded which). This receptor was identified in a woman younger than 45 who had been exposed to COVID-19. CDR3 amino acids: CASSSEFSTNEKLFF. CDR3 nucleotides: TGTGCCAGTAGTTCCGAGTTTTCAACTAATGAAAAACTGTTTTTT.